This entry concerns a single T cell receptor (beta chain). The data stem from a study of shared clonotypes between healthy human individuals. V shed 6 bases and J shed 0 bases, with 9 bases lying between them. The CDR3 has 15 amino acids. Germline-derived CDR1 and CDR2 are SEHNR and FQNEAQ (reference sequence). Repertoires were generated with immunoSEQ multiplex PCR, while TCRdb's copy carries only in-frame clones and drops some. The profile shows around 2,000,000 clones, around 95% of them singletons. V is TRBV7-9 and J is TRBJ1-6; a weak D match, TRBD1 (5 bases). The sample consisted of naive CD4+ T cells sorted from blood. The sample's subset: CD45RA+ positively selected. The receptor was isolated from a man aged 18 to 35 in good health. In nucleotides, the CDR3 is TGTGCCAGCAGAACAACAGGCTCCTATAATTCACCCCTCCACTTT. Translating it yields CASRTTGSYNSPLHF.